A selection of T cell receptor beta chains follows, all from one sample in a study of early T cells in non-severe SARS-CoV-2 infection. TCRdb passed the 5' RACE reads through MiXCR, listing each CDR3 protein once. The profile covers about 72,000 distinct CDR3 sequences, with roughly a tenth appearing a single time and around 7.3% taken by the ten largest. The material was whole blood, obtained at baseline. These receptors were obtained from an adult who was a healthcare worker with PCR-confirmed SARS-CoV-2 infection or an uninfected control (not recorded which). Each CDR3 is given with its conserved first and last residue. The D gene is left open where the match is weak. The size field is filled for only some rows; it gives once, few, many or a size class.

j_gene | v_gene | d_gene | abundance | CDR3aa | CDR3nt
TRBJ2-2 | TRBV2 | . | many | CASSGDTHSSTGELFF | TGTGCCAGCAGTGGGGACACCCATTCGAGCACCGGGGAGCTGTTTTTT
TRBJ1-5 | TRBV10-3 | TRBD1 | . | CAISEGQGGQPQHF | TGTGCCATCAGTGAGGGACAGGGCGGTCAGCCCCAGCATTTT
TRBJ1-3 | TRBV7-8 | . | few | CASSPGGGNTIYF | TGTGCCAGCAGCCCCGGAGGGGGAAACACCATATATTTT
TRBJ2-3 | TRBV11-2 | . | many | CASRIFGADTQYF | TGTGCCAGTCGGATTTTTGGGGCAGATACGCAGTATTTT
TRBJ1-1 | TRBV29-1 | . | many | CSAIFTGRGVTEAFF | TGCAGCGCTATCTTCACAGGCAGGGGAGTCACTGAAGCTTTCTTT
TRBJ2-3 | TRBV6-1 | . | . | CASSEAPRDTQYF | TGTGCCAGCAGTGAAGCGCCACGGGATACGCAGTATTTT
TRBJ1-1 | TRBV6-1 | . | . | CASSESQNTEAFF | TGTGCCAGCAGTGAATCTCAGAACACTGAAGCTTTCTTT
TRBJ2-7 | TRBV4-2 | . | few | CASSQNRGPSYEQYF | TGTGCCAGCAGCCAAAACCGCGGACCTTCCTACGAGCAGTACTTC
TRBJ1-5 | TRBV4-1 | . | . | CASSQDRVQPQHF | TGCGCCAGCAGCCAAGATAGGGTGCAGCCCCAGCATTTT
TRBJ1-1 | TRBV5-6 | . | . | CASSLQGLGEAFF | TGTGCCAGCAGCTTGCAGGGGTTGGGTGAAGCTTTCTTT
TRBJ2-2 | TRBV30 | TRBD1 | . | CAWSSIRGPAGELFF | TGTGCCTGGAGTAGCATCAGGGGGCCTGCCGGGGAGCTGTTTTTT
TRBJ1-1 | TRBV29-1 | . | few | CSVSRGEAFF | TGCAGCGTTAGCCGGGGGGAAGCTTTCTTT
TRBJ2-1 | TRBV4-1 | TRBD2 | . | CASSLYPRGGQYNEQFF | TGCGCCAGCAGCCTATACCCACGGGGGGGCCAATACAATGAGCAGTTCTTC
TRBJ1-2 | TRBV18 | . | . | CASSPREGDGYTF | TGTGCCAGCTCACCACGGGAGGGGGATGGCTACACCTTC
TRBJ2-5 | TRBV5-1 | . | . | CASSWSNQETQYF | TGCGCCAGCAGCTGGAGCAACCAAGAGACCCAGTACTTC
TRBJ1-5 | TRBV27 | . | few | CASSLSNGQPQHF | TGTGCCAGCAGTTTATCGAATGGTCAGCCCCAGCATTTT
TRBJ2-4 | TRBV6-1 | TRBD1 | . | CASTVGGKNIQYF | TGTGCCAGCACGGTAGGGGGCAAGAACATTCAGTACTTC
TRBJ1-1 | TRBV11-2 | . | many | CASSWGGQITEAFF | TGTGCCAGCAGCTGGGGTGGACAGATCACTGAAGCTTTCTTT
TRBJ2-5 | TRBV11-1 | . | . | CASSLDLAPHGQTQYF | TGTGCCAGCAGCTTAGACCTGGCACCCCATGGGCAGACCCAGTACTTC
TRBJ2-3 | TRBV20-1 | TRBD2 | many | CSAGGVSTDTQYF | TGCAGTGCGGGGGGGGTTAGCACAGATACGCAGTATTTT
TRBJ1-4 | TRBV15 | TRBD1 | . | CATSLRDSEKLFF | TGTGCCACCAGCCTCCGGGACAGTGAAAAACTGTTTTTT
TRBJ2-1 | TRBV30 | TRBD2 | many | CASRLAVHNEQFF | TGTGCCTCCCGACTAGCGGTCCACAATGAGCAGTTCTTC
TRBJ1-3 | TRBV3-2 | . | . | CASGPPRPLNEYSGNTIYF | TGTGCCAGCGGGCCCCCGCGGCCGTTAAACGAGTACTCTGGAAACACCATATATTTT